This section outlines one T cell receptor beta chain sequence together with its context. The antigen is not known. This sample was taken from a study of shared clonotypes between healthy human individuals. Study findings and constraints: Non-shared clonotypes had lower generation probabilities than clonotypes shared by all four sorted-subset donors. The diversity represented, both genetic and in exposure history, was limited by few donors.

After removal of 3 bases from V and 7 bases from J, the junction contained 10 bases not matched to a gene. This CDR3 has 15 residues. Germline CDR1 SGHRS, CDR2 YFSETQ. The method was immunoSEQ multiplex PCR; TCRdb's version includes in-frame clones alone and lacks a portion of them. This sample has roughly 1,600,000 clones, with just under 99% found just once. The clonotype was recovered from a man younger than 40 in good health. This chain connects TRBV5-1 to TRBJ2-1; 7 nucleotides match TRBD1. The specimen was naive CD4+ T cells sorted from blood. Subset denoted: CD45RA+ positively selected. CDR3 bases: TGCGCCAGCAGCTCCTACAGGGGTGGGTTGAATGAGCAGTTCTTC. This encodes CASSSYRGGLNEQFF.